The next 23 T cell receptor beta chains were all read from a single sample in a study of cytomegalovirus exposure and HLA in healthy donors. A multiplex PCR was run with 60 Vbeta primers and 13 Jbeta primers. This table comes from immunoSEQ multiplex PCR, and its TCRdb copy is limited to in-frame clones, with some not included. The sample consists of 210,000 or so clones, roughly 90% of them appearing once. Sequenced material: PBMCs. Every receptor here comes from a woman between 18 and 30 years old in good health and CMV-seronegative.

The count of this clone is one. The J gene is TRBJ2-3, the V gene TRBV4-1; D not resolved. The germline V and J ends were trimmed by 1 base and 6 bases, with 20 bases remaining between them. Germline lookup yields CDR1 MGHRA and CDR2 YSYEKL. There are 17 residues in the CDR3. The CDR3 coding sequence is TGCGCCAGCAGCCAAGTAATGAGGTCTCAGTCATCCGATACGCAGTATTTT. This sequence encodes CASSQVMRSQSSDTQYF.

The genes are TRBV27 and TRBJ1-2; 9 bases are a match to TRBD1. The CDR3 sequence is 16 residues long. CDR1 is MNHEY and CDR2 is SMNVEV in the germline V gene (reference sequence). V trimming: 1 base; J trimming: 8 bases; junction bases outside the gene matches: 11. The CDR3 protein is CASSLWGTGQPGGYTF. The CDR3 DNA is TGTGCCAGCAGTTTATGGGGGACAGGGCAACCGGGAGGCTACACCTTC.

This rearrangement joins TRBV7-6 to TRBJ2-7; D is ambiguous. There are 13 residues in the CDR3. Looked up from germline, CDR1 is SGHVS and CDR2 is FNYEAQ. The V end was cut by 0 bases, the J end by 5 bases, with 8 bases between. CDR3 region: CASSLAGAHEQYF. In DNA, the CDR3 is TGTGCCAGCAGCTTAGCGGGCGCGCACGAGCAGTACTTC.

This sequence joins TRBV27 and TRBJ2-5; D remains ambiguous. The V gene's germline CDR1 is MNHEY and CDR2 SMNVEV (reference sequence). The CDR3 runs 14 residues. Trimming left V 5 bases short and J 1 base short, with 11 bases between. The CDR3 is CASSPRELQETQYF. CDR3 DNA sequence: TGTGCCAGCAGTCCCCGAGAACTCCAAGAGACCCAGTACTTC.

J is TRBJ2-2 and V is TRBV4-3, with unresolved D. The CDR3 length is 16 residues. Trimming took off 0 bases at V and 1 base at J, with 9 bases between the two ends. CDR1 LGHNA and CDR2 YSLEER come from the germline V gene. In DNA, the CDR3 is TGCGCCAGCAGCCAAGATTCTGCAGGGAACACCGGGGAGCTGTTTTTT. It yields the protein CASSQDSAGNTGELFF.

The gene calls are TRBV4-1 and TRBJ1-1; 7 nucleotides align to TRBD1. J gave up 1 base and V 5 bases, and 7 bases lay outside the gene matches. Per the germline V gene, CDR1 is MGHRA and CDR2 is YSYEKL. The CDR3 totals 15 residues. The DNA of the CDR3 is TGCGCCAGCAGCTTCAGGGGGGCTCCGAACACTGAAGCTTTCTTT. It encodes CASSFRGAPNTEAFF.

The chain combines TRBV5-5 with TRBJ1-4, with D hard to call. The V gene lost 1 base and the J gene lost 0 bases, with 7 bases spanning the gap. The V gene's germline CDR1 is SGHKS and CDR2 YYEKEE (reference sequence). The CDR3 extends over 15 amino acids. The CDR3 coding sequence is TGTGCCAGCAGCTTGTCCGACACAACTAATGAAAAACTGTTTTTT. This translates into CASSLSDTTNEKLFF. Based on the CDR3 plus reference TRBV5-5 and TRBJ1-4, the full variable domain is DAGVTQSPTHLIKTRGQQVTLRCSPISGHKSVSWYQQVLGQGPQFIFQYYEKEERGRGNFPDRFSARQFPNYSSELNVNALLLGDSALYLCASSLSDTTNEKLFFGSGTQLSVL.

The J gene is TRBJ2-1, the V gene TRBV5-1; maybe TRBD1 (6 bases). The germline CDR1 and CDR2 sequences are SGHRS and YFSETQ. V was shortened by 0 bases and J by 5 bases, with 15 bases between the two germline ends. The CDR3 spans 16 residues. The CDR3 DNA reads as TGCGCCAGCAGCTTGGTTTCGGCAGGGGCGAACAATGAGCAGTTCTTC. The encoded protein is CASSLVSAGANNEQFF.

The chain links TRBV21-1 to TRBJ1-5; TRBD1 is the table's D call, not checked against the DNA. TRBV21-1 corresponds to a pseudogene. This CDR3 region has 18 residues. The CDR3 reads CASKTGHLLVDSNQPQHF. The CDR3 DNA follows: TGTGCCAGCAAAACGGGACACCTACTCGTGGATAGCAATCAGCCCCAGCATTTT.

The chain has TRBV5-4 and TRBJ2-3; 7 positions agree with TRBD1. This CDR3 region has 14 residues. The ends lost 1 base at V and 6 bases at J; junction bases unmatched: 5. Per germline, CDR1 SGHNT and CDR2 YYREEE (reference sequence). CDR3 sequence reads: CASSLPDREDTQYF. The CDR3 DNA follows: TGTGCCAGCAGCTTGCCCGACAGGGAGGATACGCAGTATTTT.

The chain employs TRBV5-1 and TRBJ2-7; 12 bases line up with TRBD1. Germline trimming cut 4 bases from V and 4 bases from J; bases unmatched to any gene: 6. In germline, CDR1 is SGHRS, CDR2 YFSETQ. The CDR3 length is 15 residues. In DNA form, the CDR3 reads TGCGCCAGCAGCGACGGGACAGGGGGCGGGTACGAGCAGTACTTC. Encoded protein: CASSDGTGGGYEQYF.

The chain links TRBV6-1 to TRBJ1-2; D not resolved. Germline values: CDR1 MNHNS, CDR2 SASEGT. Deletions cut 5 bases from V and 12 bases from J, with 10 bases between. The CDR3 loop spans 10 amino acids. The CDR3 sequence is CASSTMLDTF. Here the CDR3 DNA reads TGTGCCAGCAGTACTATGCTCGACACCTTC.

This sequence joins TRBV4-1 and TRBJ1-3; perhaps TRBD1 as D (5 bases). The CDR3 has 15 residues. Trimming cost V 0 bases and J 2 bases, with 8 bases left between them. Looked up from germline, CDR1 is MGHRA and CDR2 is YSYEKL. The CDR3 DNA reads TGCGCCAGCAGCCAAGAGGCAGGGCCTGGAAACACCATATATTTT. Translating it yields CASSQEAGPGNTIYF.

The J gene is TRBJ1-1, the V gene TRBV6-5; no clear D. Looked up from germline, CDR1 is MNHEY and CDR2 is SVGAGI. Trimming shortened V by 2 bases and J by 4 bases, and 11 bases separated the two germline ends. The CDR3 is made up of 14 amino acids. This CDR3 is CASSYLTVGTEAFF. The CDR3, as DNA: TGTGCCAGCAGTTACCTCACAGTTGGCACTGAAGCTTTCTTT.

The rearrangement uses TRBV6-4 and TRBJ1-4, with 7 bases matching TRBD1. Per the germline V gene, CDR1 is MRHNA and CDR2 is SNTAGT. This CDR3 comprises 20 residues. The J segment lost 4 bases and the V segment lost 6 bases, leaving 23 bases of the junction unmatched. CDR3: CASRDTLLTGRSQYNEKLFF. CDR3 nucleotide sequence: TGTGCCAGCAGGGATACCCTTTTGACAGGGAGGTCCCAGTATAATGAAAAACTGTTTTTT.

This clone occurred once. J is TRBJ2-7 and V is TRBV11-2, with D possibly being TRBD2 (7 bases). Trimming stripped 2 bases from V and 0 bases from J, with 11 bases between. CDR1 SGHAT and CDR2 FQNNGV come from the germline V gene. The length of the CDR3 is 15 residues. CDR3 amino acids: CASSLFGGPSYEQYF. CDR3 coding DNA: TGTGCCAGCAGCTTATTCGGGGGGCCCTCCTACGAGCAGTACTTC.

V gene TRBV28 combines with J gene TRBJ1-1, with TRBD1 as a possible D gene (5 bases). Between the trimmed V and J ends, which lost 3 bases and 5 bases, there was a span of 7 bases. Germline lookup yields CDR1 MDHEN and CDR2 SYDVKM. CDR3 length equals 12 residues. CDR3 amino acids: CASSFSGTEAFF. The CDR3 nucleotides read TGTGCCAGCAGTTTTTCAGGGACTGAAGCTTTCTTT.

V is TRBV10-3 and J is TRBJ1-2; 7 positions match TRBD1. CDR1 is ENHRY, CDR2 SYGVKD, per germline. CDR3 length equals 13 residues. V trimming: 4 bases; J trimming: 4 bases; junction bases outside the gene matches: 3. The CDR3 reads CAISGQGPYGYTF. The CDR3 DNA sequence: TGTGCCATCAGTGGACAGGGTCCCTATGGCTACACCTTC.

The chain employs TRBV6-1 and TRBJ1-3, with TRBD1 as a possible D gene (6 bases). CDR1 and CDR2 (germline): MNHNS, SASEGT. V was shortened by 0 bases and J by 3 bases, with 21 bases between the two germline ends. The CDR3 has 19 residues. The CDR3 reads CASSEAPAHRVGGGNTIYF. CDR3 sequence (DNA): TGTGCCAGCAGTGAAGCTCCAGCCCACAGGGTAGGAGGTGGAAACACCATATATTTT.

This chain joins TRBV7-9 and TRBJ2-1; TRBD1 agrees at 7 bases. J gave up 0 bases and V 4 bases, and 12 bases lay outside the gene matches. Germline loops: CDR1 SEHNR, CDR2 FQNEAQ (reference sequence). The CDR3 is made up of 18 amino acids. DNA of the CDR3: TGTGCCAGCAGCTCACCGCTCACAGGGGAAGGCTCCTACAATGAGCAGTTCTTC. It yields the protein CASSSPLTGEGSYNEQFF.

CDR3 protein: CASTRTGLTTEAFF. CDR3 nucleotide sequence: TGTGCCAGCACCCGAACAGGGTTGACCACTGAAGCTTTCTTT. The V gene is TRBV6-1, the J gene TRBJ1-1, with D perhaps TRBD1 (6 bases). CDR1 is MNHNS and CDR2 is SASEGT in the germline V gene. Trimming left V 7 bases short and J 4 bases short, with 16 bases between. The CDR3 spans 14 residues.

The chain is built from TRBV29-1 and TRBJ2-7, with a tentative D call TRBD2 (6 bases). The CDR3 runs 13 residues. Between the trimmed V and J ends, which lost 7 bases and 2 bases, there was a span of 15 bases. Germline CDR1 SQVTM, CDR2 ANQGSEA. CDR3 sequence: CSAARDFTYEQYF. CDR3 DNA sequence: TGCAGCGCCGCCCGGGACTTCACCTACGAGCAGTACTTC.

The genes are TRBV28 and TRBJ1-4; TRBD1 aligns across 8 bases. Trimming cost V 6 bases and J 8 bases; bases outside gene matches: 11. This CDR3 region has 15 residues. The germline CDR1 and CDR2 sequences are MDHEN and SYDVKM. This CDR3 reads CASSPGGQGGEKLFF. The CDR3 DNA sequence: TGTGCCAGCAGCCCCGGCGGACAGGGTGGGGAAAAACTGTTTTTT.